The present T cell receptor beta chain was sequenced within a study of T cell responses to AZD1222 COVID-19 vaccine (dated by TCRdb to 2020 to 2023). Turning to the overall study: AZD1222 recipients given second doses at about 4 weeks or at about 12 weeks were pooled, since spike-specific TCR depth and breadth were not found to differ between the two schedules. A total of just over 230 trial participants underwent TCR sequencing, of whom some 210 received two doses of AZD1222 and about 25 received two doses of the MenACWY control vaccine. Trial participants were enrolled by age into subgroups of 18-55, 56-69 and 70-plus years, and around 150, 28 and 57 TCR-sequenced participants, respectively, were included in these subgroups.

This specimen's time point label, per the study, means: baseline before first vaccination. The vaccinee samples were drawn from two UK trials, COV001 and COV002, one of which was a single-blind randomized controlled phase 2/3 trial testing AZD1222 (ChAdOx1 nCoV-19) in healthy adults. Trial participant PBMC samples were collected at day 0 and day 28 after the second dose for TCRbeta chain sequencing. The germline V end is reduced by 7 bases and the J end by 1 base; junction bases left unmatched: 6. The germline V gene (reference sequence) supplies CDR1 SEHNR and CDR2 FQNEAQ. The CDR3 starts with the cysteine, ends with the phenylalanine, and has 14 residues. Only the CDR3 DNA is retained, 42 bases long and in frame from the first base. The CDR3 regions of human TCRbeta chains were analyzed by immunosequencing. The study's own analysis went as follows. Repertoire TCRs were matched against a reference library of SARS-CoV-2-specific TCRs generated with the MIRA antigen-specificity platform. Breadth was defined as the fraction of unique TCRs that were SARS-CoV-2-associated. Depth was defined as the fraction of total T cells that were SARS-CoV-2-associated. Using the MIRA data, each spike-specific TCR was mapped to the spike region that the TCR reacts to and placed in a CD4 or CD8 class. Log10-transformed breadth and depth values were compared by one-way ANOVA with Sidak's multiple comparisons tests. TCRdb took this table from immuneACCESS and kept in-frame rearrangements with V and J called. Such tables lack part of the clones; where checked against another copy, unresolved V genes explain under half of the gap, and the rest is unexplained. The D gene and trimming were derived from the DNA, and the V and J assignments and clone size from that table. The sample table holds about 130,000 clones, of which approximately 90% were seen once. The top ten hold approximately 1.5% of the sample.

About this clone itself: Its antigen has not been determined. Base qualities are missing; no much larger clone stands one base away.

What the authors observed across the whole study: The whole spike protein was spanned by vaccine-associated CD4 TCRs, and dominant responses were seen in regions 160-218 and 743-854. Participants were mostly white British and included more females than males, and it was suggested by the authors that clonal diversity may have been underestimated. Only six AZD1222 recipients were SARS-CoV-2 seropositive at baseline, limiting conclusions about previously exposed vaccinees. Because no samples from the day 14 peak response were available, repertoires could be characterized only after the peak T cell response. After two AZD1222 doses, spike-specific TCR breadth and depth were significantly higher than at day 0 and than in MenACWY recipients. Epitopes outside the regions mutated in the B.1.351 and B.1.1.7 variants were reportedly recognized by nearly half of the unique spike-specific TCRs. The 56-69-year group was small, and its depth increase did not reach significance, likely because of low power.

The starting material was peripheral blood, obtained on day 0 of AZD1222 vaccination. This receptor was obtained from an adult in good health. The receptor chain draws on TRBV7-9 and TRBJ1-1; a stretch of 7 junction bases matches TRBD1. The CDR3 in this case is CASTGDSSNTEAFF. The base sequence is TGTGCCAGCACCGGGGACAGCTCGAACACTGAAGCTTTCTTT.